The next 2 T cell receptor beta chains were all read from a single sample in a study of blood T cell repertoires in COVID-19. Sequenced by immunoSEQ multiplex PCR; TCRdb stores in-frame clones only, minus some. The sample lists 150,000 to 200,000 clones; about 88% were seen once. The sequenced material came from peripheral blood. The receptors were gathered from a man aged 55 to 70 with acute or convalescent COVID-19.

The gene calls are TRBV29-1 and TRBJ2-5; D not certain. Germline CDR1 SQVTM, CDR2 ANQGSEA. This CDR3 comprises 11 residues. Trimming left V 3 bases short and J 5 bases short, with 7 bases between. In DNA, the CDR3 is TGCAGCGTTGATTTCGGGGAGACCCAGTACTTC. Protein product: CSVDFGETQYF.

This chain uses TRBV7-8 with TRBJ1-5; possibly TRBD1 for D (5 bases). This CDR3 has 15 residues. The germline gives CDR1 SGHVS, CDR2 FQNEAQ. V lost 5 bases and J lost 3, with 14 bases in between. The CDR3 nucleotides are TGTGCCAGCAGCACCGATCCAGGGTTCAATCAGCCCCAGCATTTT. Residues: CASSTDPGFNQPQHF.